The TCR beta chain described here comes from a study of lymphopenia after photon versus proton radiotherapy. V lost 5 bases, J lost 4 bases, and 17 bases lay in between. CDR1 is SGHNT and CDR2 is YENEEA in the germline V gene. This CDR3 is 15 amino acids long. The study, taken as a whole, reports: Post-nadir diversity loss with photons came from oligoclonal expansion, particularly CD8+ Temra cells. Only patients who died were analyzed for survival; proton advantage is unproven. A bigger post-nadir fall in TCR diversity correlated inversely with survival time in deceased patients. Proton therapy kept repertoires fairly stable, unlike photons, which gained effector/memory cells.

As concerns this clone: Antigen unknown.

Repertoires were generated with immunoSEQ multiplex PCR, while TCRdb's copy carries only in-frame clones and drops some. Of tens of thousands of clones listed, around 88% were seen once; the top ten hold over 1.1%. The chain joins TRBV11-3 to TRBJ1-2; the D gene is possibly TRBD1 (6 bases). Sequences were derived from peripheral blood, sampled from a patient treated with proton-based radiotherapy. This receptor was taken from a man aged 55-75 years with pancreatic cancer. The CDR3 protein is CASSMARGTPYGYTF. The CDR3 nucleotides are TGTGCCAGCAGCATGGCTCGGGGGACACCCTATGGCTACACCTTC.